One TCR beta chain is described in this entry. What antigen it recognizes has not been identified. No clone much larger than this one lies a single base away; base qualities are absent. The entry originates in a study of blood T cell repertoires in COVID-19 (dated by TCRdb to the early 2020s). Some background on the complete study: Samples from collaborators originated in the United States, Italy and Spain and spanned both the acute and convalescent phases of COVID-19. Where available, HLA class I and class II types were obtained from metadata supplied by the sample provider rather than from assay-based typing. Samples were obtained from the ongoing ImmuneRACE study (first 160 participants) and from about 1,300 subjects provided by 6 global collaborators. A de-identified subject ID, COVID-19 status, age in years and sex were almost always included in the sample metadata. A freely available public database, intended as a resource for researchers studying the immune response to SARS-CoV-2, is where the repertoires were released. Subjects who had been exposed to COVID-19, were actively infected with it, or had recovered from it provided the deeply sampled blood TCRbeta repertoires that made up the dataset. The material from the prospective study consisted of cDNA or gDNA derived from T cells, B-cell-depleted T cells, or PBMCs.

Each collaborating institution followed its own protocols to collect whole blood in K2EDTA tubes. For TCRbeta analysis, collaborator samples were shipped as frozen whole blood, as isolated PBMCs, or as DNA extracted from either sample type. TCRbeta CDR3 regions were amplified from genomic DNA using the immunoSEQ Assay, a bias-controlled multiplex PCR. As for how the authors treated the data: Within the assay, amplification of reference gene primers was used to estimate how many nucleated cells each sample contained. To quantify the absolute abundance of each unique TCRbeta CDR3 rearrangement, sequence reads were collapsed and filtered. For each sample, productive Simpson clonality was calculated by taking the square root of Simpson's diversity index across productive rearrangements. This is the immuneACCESS table as TCRdb keeps it, with only in-frame sequences that have V and J called. A part of the clones is gone; compared with another copy, unresolved V genes explain less than half, and the rest is unexplained. The DNA was the basis for D and trimming; V, J and clone size are from that table. This sample has tens of thousands of clones in its table, and approximately 80% of those were observed once. Under 15% of the sample is in the top ten clones.

Here is what the overall study found, with its caveats: The quantity of clinical and demographic metadata differed by source and by participant and was supplied without curation.

Trimming takes 4 bases off V and 6 bases off J; junction bases not matched to a gene: 10. The CDR1 and CDR2 encoded by the germline V gene are SGHTA and FQGNSA. From the cysteine up to the phenylalanine, the CDR3 has a length of 16 residues. This entry keeps only the CDR3 DNA: 48 bases, framed from base 1. This TCR was recovered from a human donor with active or convalescent COVID-19. The donor label of this sample is uncertain. Sequencing was carried out using peripheral blood. The sequence is built from TRBV7-2 and TRBJ2-7; 12 of the junction bases match TRBD2. The DNA sequence is TGTGCCAGCAGCTCCAACGCTAGACTAGCGGGGGTCGAGCAGTACTTC. This codes for CASSSNARLAGVEQYF.